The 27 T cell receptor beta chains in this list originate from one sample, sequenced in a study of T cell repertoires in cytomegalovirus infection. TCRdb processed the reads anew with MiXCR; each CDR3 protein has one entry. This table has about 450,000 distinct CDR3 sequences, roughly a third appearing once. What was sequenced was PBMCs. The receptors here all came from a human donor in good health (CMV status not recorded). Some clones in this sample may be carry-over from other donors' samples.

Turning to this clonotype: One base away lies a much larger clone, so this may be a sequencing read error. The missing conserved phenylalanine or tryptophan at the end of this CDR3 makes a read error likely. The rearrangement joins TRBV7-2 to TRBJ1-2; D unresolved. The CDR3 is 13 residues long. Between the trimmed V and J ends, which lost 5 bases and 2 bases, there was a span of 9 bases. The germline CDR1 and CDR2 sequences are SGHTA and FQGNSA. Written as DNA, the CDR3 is TGTGCCAGCAGCCCATCTGGGAACTATGGCTACACCATC. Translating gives CASSPSGNYGYTI.

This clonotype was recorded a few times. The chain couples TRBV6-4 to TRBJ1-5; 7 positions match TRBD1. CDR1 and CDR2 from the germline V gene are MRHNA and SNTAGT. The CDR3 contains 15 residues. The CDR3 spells CAIPGGREGEEPQHF. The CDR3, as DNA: TGTGCGATCCCAGGGGGTAGGGAGGGCGAGGAGCCCCAGCATTTT.

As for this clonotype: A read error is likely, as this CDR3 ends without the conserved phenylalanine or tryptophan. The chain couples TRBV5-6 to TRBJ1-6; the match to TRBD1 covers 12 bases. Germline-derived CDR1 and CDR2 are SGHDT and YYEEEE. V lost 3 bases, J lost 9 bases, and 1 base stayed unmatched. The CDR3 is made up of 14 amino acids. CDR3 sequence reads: CASSWGQGASPLHL. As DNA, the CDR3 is TGTGCCAGCAGCTGGGGACAGGGGGCTTCACCCCTCCACTTG.

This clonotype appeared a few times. The CDR3 protein is CASTSGLAGPSYEQYF. CDR3 bases: TGTGCCAGCACCTCGGGACTAGCGGGGCCCTCCTACGAGCAGTACTTC. This chain uses TRBV6-2 or TRBV6-3 with TRBJ2-7; the match to TRBD2 covers 13 bases. This CDR3 has 16 residues. Germline values: CDR1 MNHEY, CDR2 SVGEGT. After removal of 7 bases from V and 0 bases from J, the junction contained 6 bases not matched to a gene.

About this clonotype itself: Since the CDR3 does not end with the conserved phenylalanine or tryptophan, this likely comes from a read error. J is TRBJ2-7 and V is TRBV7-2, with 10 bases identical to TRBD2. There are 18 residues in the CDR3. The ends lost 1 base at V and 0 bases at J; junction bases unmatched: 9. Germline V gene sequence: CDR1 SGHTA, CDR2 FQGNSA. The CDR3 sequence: CASSLGPSGGDPSYEQYR. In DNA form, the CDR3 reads TGTGCCAGCAGCTTAGGTCCGAGCGGGGGGGATCCCTCCTACGAGCAGTACCGC.

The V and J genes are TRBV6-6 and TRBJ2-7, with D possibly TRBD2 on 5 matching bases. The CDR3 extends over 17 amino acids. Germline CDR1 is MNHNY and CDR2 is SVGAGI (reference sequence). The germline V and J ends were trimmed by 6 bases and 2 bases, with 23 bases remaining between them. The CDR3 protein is CASSSSGKGKVTYEQYF. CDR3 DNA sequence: TGTGCCAGCAGCTCCTCCGGGAAAGGAAAAGTTACCTACGAGCAGTACTTC.

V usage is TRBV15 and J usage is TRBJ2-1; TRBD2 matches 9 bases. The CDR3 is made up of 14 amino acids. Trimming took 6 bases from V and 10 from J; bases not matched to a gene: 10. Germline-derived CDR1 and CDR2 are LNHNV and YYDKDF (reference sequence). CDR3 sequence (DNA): TGTGCCACCAGACGGCGCGGGGGGGCCGAGGAGCAGTTCTTC. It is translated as CATRRRGGAEEQFF.

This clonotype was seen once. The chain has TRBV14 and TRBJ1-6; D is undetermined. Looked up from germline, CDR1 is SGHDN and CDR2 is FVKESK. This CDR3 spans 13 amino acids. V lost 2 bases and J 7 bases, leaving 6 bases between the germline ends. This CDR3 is CASSQIVNSPLHF. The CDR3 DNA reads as TGTGCCAGCAGCCAAATAGTGAATTCACCCCTCCACTTT. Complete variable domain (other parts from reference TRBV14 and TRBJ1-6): EAGVTQFPSHSVIEKGQTVTLRCDPISGHDNLYWYRRVMGKEIKFLLHFVKESKQDESGMPNNRFLAERTGGTYSTLKVQPAELEDSGVYFCASSQIVNSPLHFGNGTRLTVT.

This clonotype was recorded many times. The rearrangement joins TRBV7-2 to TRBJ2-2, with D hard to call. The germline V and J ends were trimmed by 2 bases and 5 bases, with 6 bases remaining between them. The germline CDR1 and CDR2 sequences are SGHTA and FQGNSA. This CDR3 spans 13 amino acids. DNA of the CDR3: TGTGCCAGCAGCTTACGGTGGACCGGGGAGCTGTTTTTT. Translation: CASSLRWTGELFF.

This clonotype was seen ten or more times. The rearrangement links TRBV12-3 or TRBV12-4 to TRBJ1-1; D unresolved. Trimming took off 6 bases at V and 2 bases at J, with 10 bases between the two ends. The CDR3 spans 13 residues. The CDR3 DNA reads TGTGCCAGCAGCCGACTCGACAACACTGAAGCTTTCTTT. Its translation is CASSRLDNTEAFF.

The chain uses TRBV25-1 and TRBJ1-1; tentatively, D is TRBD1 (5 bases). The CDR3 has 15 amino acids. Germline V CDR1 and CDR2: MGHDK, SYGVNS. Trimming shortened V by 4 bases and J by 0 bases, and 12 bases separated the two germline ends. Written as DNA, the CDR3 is TGTGCCAGCAGTGGGACTCAGGGACTGAACACTGAAGCTTTCTTT. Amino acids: CASSGTQGLNTEAFF.

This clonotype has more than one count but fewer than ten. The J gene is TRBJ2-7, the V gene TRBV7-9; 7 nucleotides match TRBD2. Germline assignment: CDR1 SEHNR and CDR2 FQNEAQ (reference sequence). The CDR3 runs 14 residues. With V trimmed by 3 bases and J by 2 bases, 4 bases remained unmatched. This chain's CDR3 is CASSFSGTTYEQYF. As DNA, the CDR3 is TGTGCCAGCAGCTTTTCCGGGACTACCTACGAGCAGTACTTC.

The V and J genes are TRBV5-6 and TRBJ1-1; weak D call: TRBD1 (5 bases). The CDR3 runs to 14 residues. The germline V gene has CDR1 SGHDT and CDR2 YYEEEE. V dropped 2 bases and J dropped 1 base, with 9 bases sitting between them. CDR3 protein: CASSFADKNTEAFF. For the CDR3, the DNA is TGTGCCAGCAGCTTCGCGGACAAGAACACTGAAGCTTTCTTT.

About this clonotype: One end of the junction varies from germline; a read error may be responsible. The CDR3 nucleotides are TGTGCTAGCAGCTTGGGCAGGGAGGCGACCCAGTACTTC. Protein sequence: CASSLGREATQYF. This rearrangement joins TRBV7-6 to TRBJ2-5, with D possibly matching TRBD2 (6 bases). This CDR3 is built from 13 residues. CDR1 is SGHVS, CDR2 FNYEAQ, per germline. Filled out from reference TRBV7-6 and TRBJ2-5, the complete variable domain reads GAGVSQSPRYKVTKRGQDVALRCDPISGHVSLYWYRQALGQGPEFLTYFNYEAQQDKSGLPNDRFSAERPEGSISTLTIQRTEQRDSAMYRCASSLGREATQYFGPGTRLLVL.

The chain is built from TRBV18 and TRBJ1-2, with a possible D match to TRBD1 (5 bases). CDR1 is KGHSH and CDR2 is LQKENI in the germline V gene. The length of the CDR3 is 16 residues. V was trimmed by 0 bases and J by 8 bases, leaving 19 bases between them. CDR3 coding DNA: TGTGCCAGCTCACCACCGGGGGTAAGGGTTTCGGTCGGCTACACCTTC. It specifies CASSPPGVRVSVGYTF.

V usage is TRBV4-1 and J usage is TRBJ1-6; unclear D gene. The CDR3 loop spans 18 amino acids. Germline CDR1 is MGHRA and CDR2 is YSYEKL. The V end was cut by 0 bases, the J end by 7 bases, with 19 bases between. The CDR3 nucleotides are TGCGCCAGCAGCCAAGATCCCATTTATCTCCCACAAAATTCACCCCTCCACTTT. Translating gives CASSQDPIYLPQNSPLHF.

Here the CDR3 reads CASSSRTSRGSIGNTIYF. CDR3 DNA sequence: TGTGCCAGCAGTTCACGAACGTCTAGGGGATCCATTGGAAACACCATATATTTT. The chain is built from TRBV6-8 and TRBJ1-3, with D possibly being TRBD1 (5 bases). The V gene lost 4 bases and the J gene lost 3 bases, with 22 bases spanning the gap. The CDR3 has 18 amino acids. Germline V gene data show CDR1 as MNHGY and CDR2 as SAAAGT.

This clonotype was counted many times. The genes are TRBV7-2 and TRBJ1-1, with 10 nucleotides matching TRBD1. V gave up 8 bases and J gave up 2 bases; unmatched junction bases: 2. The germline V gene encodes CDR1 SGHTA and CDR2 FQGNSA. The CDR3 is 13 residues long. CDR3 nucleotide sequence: TGTGCCAGCCAGACAGGGGGCAACACTGAAGCTTTCTTT. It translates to CASQTGGNTEAFF.

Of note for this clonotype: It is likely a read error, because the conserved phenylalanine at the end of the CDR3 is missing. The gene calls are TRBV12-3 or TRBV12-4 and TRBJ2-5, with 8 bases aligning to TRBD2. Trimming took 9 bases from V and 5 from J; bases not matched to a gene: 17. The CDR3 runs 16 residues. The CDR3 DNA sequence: TGTGCCAGAGCTCCTCCCGGGACTAGGGATTTTGAGACCCAGTACTTG. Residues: CARAPPGTRDFETQYL.

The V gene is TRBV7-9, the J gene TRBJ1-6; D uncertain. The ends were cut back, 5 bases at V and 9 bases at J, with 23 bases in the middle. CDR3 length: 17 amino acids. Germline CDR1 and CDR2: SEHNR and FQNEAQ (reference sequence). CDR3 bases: TGTGCCAGCAGCCCACAAGCTGACAACTCCTGGGGTTCACCCCTCCACTTT. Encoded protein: CASSPQADNSWGSPLHF.

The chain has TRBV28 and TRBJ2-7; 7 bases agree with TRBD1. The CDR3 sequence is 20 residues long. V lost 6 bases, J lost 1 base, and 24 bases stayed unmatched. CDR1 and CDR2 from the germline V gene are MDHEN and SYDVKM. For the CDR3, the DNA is TGTGCCAGCAGCTTAAGATTAGGGGGCATGGGCTGGTTGGGTTCCTACGAGCAGTACTTC. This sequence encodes CASSLRLGGMGWLGSYEQYF.

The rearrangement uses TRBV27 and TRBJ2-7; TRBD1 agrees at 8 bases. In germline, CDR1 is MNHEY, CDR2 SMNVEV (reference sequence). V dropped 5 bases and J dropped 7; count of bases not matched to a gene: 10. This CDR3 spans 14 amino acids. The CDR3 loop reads CASSPRDRPTEQYF. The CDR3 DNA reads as TGTGCCAGCAGTCCCCGGGACAGGCCGACGGAGCAGTACTTC.

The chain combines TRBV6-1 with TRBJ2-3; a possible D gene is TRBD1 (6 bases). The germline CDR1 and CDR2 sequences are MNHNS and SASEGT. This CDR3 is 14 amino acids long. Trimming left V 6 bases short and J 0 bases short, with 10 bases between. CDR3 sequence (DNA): TGTGCCAGCAGGCTCCAGGGGAGCACAGATACGCAGTATTTT. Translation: CASRLQGSTDTQYF.

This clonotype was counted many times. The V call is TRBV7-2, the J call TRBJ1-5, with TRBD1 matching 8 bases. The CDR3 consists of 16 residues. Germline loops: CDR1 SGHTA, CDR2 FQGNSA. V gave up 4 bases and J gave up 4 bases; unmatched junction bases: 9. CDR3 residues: CASSSRQGRWNQPQHF. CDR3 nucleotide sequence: TGTGCCAGCAGCTCAAGACAGGGGAGGTGGAATCAGCCCCAGCATTTT. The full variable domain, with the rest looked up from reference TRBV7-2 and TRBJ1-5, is GAGVSQSPSNKVTEKGKDVELRCDPISGHTALYWYRQSLGQGLEFLIYFQGNSAPDKSGLPSDRFSAERTGGSVSTLTIQRTQQEDSAVYLCASSSRQGRWNQPQHFGDGTRLSIL.

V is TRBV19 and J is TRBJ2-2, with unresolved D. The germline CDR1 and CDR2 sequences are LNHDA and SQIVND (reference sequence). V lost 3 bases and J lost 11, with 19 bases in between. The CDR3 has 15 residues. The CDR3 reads CASSIGTAVAFELFF. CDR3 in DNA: TGTGCCAGTAGTATTGGAACAGCAGTGGCCTTTGAGCTGTTTTTT. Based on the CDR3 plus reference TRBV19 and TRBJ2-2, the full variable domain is DGGITQSPKYLFRKEGQNVTLSCEQNLNHDAMYWYRQDPGQGLRLIYYSQIVNDFQKGDIAEGYSVSREKKESFPLTVTSAQKNPTAFYLCASSIGTAVAFELFFGEGSRLTVL.

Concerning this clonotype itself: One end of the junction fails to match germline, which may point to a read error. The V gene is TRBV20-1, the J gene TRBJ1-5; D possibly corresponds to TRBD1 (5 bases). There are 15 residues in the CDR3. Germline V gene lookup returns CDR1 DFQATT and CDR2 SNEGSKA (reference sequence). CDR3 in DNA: TGCAGTGCTGCTTCGCCGCAGGGATCCAATCAGCCCCGGCATTTT. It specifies CSAASPQGSNQPRHF.

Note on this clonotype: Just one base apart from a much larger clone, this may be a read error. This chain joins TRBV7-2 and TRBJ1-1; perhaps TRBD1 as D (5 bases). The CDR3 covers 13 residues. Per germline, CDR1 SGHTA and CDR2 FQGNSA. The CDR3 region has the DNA TGTGTCAGCAGCTCGATAGGGACCACTGAAGCTTTCTTT. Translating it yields CVSSSIGTTEAFF.